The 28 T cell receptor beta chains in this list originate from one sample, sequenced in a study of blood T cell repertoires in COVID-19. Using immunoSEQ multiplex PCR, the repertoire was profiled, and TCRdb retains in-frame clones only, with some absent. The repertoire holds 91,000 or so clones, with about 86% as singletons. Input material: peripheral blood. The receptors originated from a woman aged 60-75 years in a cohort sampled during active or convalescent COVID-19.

CDR3 bases: TGTGCCAGCTCACCGGGTAGCGGGAGTGGAAATGAGCAGTTCTTC. It specifies CASSPGSGSGNEQFF. The rearrangement joins TRBV18 to TRBJ2-1; 9 bases line up with TRBD2. Germline CDR1 is KGHSH and CDR2 is LQKENI. This CDR3 contains 15 residues. The J segment lost 7 bases and the V segment lost 3 bases, leaving 7 bases of the junction unmatched.

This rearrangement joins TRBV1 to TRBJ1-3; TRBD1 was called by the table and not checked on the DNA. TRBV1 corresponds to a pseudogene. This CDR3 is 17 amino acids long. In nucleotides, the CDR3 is TGCACCAGCAGCCCCTTCCCGGGACAGGTAACTGGAAACACCATATATTTT. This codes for CTSSPFPGQVTGNTIYF.

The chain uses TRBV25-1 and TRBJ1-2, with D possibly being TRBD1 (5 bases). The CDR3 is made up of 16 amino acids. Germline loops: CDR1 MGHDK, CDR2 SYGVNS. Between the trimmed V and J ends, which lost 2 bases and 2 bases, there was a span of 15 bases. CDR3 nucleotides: TGTGCCAGCAGTGAAGAAAAGGGGTTCGGCAACTATGGCTACACCTTC. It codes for CASSEEKGFGNYGYTF.

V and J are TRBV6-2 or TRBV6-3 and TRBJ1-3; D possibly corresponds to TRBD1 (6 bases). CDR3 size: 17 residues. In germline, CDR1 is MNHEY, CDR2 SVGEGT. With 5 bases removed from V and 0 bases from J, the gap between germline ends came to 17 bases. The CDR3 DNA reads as TGTGCCAGCAGTGCGCACTTGCAGGGGACCTCTGGAAACACCATATATTTT. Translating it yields CASSAHLQGTSGNTIYF.

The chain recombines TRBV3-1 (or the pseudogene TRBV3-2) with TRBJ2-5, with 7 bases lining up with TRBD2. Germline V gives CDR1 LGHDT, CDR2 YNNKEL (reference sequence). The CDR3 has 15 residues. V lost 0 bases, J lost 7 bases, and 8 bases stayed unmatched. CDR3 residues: CASSQDLLAPMTQYF. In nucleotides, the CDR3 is TGTGCCAGCAGCCAAGATCTACTAGCGCCCATGACCCAGTACTTC.

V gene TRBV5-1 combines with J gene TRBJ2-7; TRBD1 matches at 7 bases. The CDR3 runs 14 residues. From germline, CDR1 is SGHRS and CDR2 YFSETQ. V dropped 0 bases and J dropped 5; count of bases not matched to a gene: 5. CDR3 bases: TGCGCCAGCAGCTTGGTGAGACAGGGTAACGAGCAGTACTTC. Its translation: CASSLVRQGNEQYF.

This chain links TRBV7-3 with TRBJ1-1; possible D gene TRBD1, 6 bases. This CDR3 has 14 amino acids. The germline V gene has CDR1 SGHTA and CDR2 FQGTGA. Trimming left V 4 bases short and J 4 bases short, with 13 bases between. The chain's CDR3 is CASSSHGGLTEAFF. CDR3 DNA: TGTGCCAGCAGCTCTCACGGGGGGCTCACTGAAGCTTTCTTT. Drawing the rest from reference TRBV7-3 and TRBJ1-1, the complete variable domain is GAGVSQTPSNKVTEKGKYVELRCDPISGHTALYWYRQSLGQGPEFLIYFQGTGAADDSGLPNDRFFAVRPEGSVSTLKIQRTERGDSAVYLCASSSHGGLTEAFFGQGTRLTVV.

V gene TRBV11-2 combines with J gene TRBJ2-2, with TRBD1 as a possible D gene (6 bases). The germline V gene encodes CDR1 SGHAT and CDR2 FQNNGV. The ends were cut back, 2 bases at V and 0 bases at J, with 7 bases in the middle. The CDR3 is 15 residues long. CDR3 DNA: TGTGCCAGCAGCTTATGGGGGCCGAACACCGGGGAGCTGTTTTTT. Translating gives CASSLWGPNTGELFF.

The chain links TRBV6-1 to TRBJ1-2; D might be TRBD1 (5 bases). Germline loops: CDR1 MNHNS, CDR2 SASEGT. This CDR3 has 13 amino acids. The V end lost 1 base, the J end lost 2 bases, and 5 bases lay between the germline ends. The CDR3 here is CASSEGTNYGYTF. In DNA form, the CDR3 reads TGTGCCAGCAGTGAAGGGACAAACTATGGCTACACCTTC.

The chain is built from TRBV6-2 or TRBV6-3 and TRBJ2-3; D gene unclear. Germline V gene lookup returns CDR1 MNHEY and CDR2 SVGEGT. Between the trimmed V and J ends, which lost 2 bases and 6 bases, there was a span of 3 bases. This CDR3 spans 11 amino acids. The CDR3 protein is CASSYQDTQYF. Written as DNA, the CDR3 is TGTGCCAGCAGTTACCAGGATACGCAGTATTTT.

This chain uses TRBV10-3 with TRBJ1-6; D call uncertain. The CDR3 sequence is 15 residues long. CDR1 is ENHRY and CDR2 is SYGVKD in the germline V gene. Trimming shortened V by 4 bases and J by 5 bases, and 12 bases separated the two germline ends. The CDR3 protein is CAISGRLADNSPLHF. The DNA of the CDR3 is TGTGCCATCAGTGGTCGACTGGCGGATAATTCACCCCTCCACTTT.

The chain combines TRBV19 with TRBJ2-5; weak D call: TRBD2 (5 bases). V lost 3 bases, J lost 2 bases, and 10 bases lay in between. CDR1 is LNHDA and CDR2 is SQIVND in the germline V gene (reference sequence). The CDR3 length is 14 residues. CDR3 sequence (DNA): TGTGCCAGTAGTATTCTGGACTCACAAGAGACCCAGTACTTC. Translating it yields CASSILDSQETQYF.

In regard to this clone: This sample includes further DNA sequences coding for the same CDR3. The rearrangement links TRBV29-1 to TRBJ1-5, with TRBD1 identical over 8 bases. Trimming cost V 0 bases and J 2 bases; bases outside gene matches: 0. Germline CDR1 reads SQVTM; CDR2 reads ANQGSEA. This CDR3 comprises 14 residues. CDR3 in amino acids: CSVEETGGNQPQHF. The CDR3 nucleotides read TGCAGCGTTGAAGAGACAGGGGGCAATCAGCCCCAGCATTTT.

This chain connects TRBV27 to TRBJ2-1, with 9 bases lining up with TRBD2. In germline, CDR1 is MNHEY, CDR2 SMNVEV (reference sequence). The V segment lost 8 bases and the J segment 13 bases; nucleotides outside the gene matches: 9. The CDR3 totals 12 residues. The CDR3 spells CASHSPGLAQFF. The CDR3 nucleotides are TGTGCCAGCCATAGCCCGGGACTAGCACAGTTCTTC.

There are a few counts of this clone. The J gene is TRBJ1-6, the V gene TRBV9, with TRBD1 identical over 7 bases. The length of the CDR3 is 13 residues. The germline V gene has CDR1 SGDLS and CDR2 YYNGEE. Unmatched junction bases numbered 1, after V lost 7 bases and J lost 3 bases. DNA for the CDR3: TGTGCCAGCGGGACAGACTATAATTCACCCCTCCACTTT. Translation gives CASGTDYNSPLHF.

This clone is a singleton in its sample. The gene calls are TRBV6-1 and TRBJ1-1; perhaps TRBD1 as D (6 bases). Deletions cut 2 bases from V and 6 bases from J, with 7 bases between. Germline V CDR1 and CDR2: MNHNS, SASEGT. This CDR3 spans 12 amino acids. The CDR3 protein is CASSEKGAEAFF. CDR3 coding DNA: TGTGCCAGCAGTGAAAAGGGGGCTGAAGCTTTCTTT.

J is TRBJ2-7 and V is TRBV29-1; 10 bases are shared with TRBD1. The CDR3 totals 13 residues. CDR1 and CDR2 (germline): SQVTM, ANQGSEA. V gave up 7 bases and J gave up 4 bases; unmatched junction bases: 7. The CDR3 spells CSARQGAGYEQYF. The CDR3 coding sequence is TGCAGCGCCCGACAGGGGGCAGGTTACGAGCAGTACTTC.

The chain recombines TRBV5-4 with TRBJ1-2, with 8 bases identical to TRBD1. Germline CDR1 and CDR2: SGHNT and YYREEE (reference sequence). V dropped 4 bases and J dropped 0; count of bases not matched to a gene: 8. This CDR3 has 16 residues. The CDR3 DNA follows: TGTGCCAGCAGCGCCGGACAGGGCAGAACTAACTATGGCTACACCTTC. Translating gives CASSAGQGRTNYGYTF.

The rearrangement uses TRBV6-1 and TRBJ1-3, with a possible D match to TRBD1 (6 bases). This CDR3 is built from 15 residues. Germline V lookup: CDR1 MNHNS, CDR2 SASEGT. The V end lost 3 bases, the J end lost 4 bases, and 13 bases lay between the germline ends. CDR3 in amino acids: CASSEGTGIGNTIYF. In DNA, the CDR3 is TGTGCCAGCAGTGAGGGAACAGGGATAGGAAACACCATATATTTT.

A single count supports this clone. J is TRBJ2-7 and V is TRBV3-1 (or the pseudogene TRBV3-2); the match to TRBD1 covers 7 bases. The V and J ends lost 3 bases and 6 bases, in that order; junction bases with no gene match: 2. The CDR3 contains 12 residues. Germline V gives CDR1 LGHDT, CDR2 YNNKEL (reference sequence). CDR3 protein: CASSQYRGEQYF. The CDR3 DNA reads TGTGCCAGCAGCCAGTACAGGGGCGAGCAGTACTTC.

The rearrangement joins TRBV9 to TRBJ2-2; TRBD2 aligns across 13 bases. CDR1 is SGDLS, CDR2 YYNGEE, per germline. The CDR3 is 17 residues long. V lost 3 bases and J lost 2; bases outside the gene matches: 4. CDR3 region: CASSATSGRTNTGELFF. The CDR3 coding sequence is TGTGCCAGCAGCGCGACTAGCGGGAGGACCAACACCGGGGAGCTGTTTTTT.

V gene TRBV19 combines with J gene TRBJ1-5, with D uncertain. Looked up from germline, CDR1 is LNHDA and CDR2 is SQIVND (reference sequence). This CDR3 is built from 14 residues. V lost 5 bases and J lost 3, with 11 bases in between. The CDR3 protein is CASSGSRYNQPQHF. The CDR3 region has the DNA TGTGCCAGTAGTGGTTCGAGGTACAATCAGCCCCAGCATTTT. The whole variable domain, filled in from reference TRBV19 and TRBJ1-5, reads DGGITQSPKYLFRKEGQNVTLSCEQNLNHDAMYWYRQDPGQGLRLIYYSQIVNDFQKGDIAEGYSVSREKKESFPLTVTSAQKNPTAFYLCASSGSRYNQPQHFGDGTRLSIL.

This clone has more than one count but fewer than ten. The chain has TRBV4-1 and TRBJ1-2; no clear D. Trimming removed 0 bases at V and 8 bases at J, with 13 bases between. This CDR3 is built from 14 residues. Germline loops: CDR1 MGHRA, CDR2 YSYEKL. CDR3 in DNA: TGCGCCAGCAGCCAAGACAGAACCTTACTAGGCTACACCTTC. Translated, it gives CASSQDRTLLGYTF.

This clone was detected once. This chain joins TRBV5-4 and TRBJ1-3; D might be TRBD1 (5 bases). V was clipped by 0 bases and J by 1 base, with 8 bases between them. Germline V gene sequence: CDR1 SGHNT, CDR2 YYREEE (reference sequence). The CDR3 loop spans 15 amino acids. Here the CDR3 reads CASSLDSGSGNTIYF. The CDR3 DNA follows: TGTGCCAGCAGCTTGGATTCAGGGTCTGGAAACACCATATATTTT.

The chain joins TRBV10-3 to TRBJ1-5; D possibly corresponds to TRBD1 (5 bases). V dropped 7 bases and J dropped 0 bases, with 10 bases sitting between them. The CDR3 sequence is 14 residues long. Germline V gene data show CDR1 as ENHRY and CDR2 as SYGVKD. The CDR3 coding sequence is TGTGCCATCAAAGGACAATATAGCAATCAGCCCCAGCATTTT. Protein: CAIKGQYSNQPQHF.

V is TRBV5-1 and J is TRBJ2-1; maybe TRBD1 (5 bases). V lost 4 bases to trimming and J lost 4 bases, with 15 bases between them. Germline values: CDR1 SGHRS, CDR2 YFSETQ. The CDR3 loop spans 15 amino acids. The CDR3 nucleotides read TGCGCCAGCAGCGCAAGACAGCTTACTTACAATGAGCAGTTCTTC. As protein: CASSARQLTYNEQFF.

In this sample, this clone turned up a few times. CDR3 in amino acids: CASSWGLTLSYNEQFF. The CDR3 DNA reads as TGTGCCAGCAGCTGGGGGCTGACCCTCTCCTACAATGAGCAGTTCTTC. The J gene is TRBJ2-1, the V gene TRBV11-2; maybe TRBD1 (6 bases). CDR3 length: 16 amino acids. Germline assignment: CDR1 SGHAT and CDR2 FQNNGV. V lost 4 bases and J 0 bases, leaving 13 bases between the germline ends.

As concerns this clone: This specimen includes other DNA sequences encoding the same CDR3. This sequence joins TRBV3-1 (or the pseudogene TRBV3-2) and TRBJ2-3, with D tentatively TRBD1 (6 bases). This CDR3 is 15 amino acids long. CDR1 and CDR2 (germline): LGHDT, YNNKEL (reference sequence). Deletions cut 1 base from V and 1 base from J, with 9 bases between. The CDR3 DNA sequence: TGTGCCAGCAGCCAAGTCTCAGGGGGCACAGATACGCAGTATTTT. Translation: CASSQVSGGTDTQYF.